Listed below are T cell receptor beta chains from one sample, sequenced in a study of long-term antiretroviral therapy in people with HIV. Clones were sequenced by immunoSEQ multiplex PCR, and TCRdb holds only the in-frame ones, with some missing. Of about 34,000 clones in the sample, 70% to 80% are singletons; the top ten hold roughly 3.2%. Material: unsorted PBMCs, obtained 1.9 years after starting antiretroviral therapy. The source of these receptors is a man aged 18 to 35 with HIV. CDR3s include the opening cysteine and the closing phenylalanine or tryptophan. Fields, in order: J gene, V gene, clone size, D gene, CDR3 DNA, CDR3 protein. A D gene is named only where the DNA matches it firmly. The listing skips clone size in some rows; elsewhere it reads once, few, many or a size class.

TRBJ2-3	TRBV18	once	TRBD2	TGTGCCAGCCTTAGCGGGGAAGAAGATACGCAGTATTTT	CASLSGEEDTQYF
TRBJ1-1	TRBV19	NA	NA	TGTGCCAGTAGTAAACTCAGGGACAACACTGAAGCTTTCTTT	CASSKLRDNTEAFF
TRBJ1-3	TRBV4-1	NA	NA	TGCGCCAGCAGGCCGTATGGCAGCTCTGGAAACACCATATATTTT	CASRPYGSSGNTIYF
TRBJ1-4	TRBV2	NA	NA	TGTGCCAGCAGCTACAGAGAAAAACTGTTTTTT	CASSYREKLFF
TRBJ2-7	TRBV9	NA	NA	TGTGCCAGCAGCGTAGAAGGCTCCTACGAGCAGTACTTC	CASSVEGSYEQYF
TRBJ2-3	TRBV5-1	NA	NA	TGCGCCAGCAGCCCCCTTCGGCGGGGTAACCCAAAAGATACGCAGTATTTT	CASSPLRRGNPKDTQYF
TRBJ1-1	TRBV7-3	NA	NA	TGTGCCAGCAGCTTATTCGGGGGAGGGAGGACTGAAGCTTTCTTT	CASSLFGGGRTEAFF
TRBJ1-1	TRBV7-3	NA	NA	TGTGCCAGCAGCCTCGTAATGAACACTGAAGCTTTCTTT	CASSLVMNTEAFF
TRBJ2-7	TRBV7-9	NA	NA	TGTGCCAGCAGCTTATGGTACGAGCAGTACTTC	CASSLWYEQYF
TRBJ2-5	TRBV2	NA	TRBD2	TGTGCCAGCAGTGATAGCGGGGGGCTACAAGAGACCCAGTACTTC	CASSDSGGLQETQYF
TRBJ2-1	TRBV4-2	NA	NA	TGTGCCAGCAGCCAAGAGGTTGGAACAGGGTTTGAGCAGTTCTTC	CASSQEVGTGFEQFF
TRBJ2-5	TRBV15	NA	NA	TGTGCCACCAGCACGCCTCAGGGTTTGGGGGATGAGACCCAGTACTTC	CATSTPQGLGDETQYF
TRBJ2-1	TRBV19	NA	NA	TGTGCCAGTAGTACAGGGCTTTACAATGAGCAGTTCTTC	CASSTGLYNEQFF
TRBJ1-2	TRBV5-6	few	NA	TGTGCCAGCAGCCCCGTTGGGGGCTATGGCTACACCTTC	CASSPVGGYGYTF
TRBJ2-7	TRBV5-4	NA	NA	TGTGCCAGCAGCTTGGGAGGGTCAGCCTACGAGCAGTACTTC	CASSLGGSAYEQYF
TRBJ1-6	TRBV28	NA	NA	TGTGCCAGCAGTCACTACGACCAGCCGTCACCCCTCCACTTT	CASSHYDQPSPLHF
TRBJ2-3	TRBV4-1	NA	TRBD1	TGCGCCAGCAGCCAAGTCTCGACAGGGGGATTAGATACGCAGTATTTT	CASSQVSTGGLDTQYF
TRBJ2-5	TRBV5-1	NA	NA	TGCGCCAGCAGCTCCCAGGCGGGGGCCCCGGCGGGGCAAGAGACCCAGTACTTC	CASSSQAGAPAGQETQYF
TRBJ2-7	TRBV6-5	NA	NA	TGTGCCAGCAGTAAACCGGGCCAGTACGAGCAGTACTTC	CASSKPGQYEQYF
TRBJ2-1	TRBV4-2	once	NA	TGTGCCAGCAGTCCTAGTGATCCTTACAATGAGCAGTTCTTC	CASSPSDPYNEQFF
TRBJ2-3	TRBV5-1	NA	TRBD2	TGCGCCAGCAGCCCGGGACTAGGCACAGATACGCAGTATTTT	CASSPGLGTDTQYF
TRBJ2-5	TRBV11-3	NA	NA	TGTGCCAGCAGCGCTTGGACTGGGATAGGTCAAGAGACCCAGTACTTC	CASSAWTGIGQETQYF
TRBJ1-4	TRBV7-8	NA	TRBD1	TGTGCCAGCAGCTCAAGCCGGGACAGCCGGAAATCAACTAATGAAAAACTGTTTTTT	CASSSSRDSRKSTNEKLFF
TRBJ2-2	TRBV6-5	NA	TRBD1	TGTGCCAGCAGTCCGGACAGGTTTAACGGGGAGCTGTTTTTT	CASSPDRFNGELFF
TRBJ2-3	TRBV2	NA	TRBD1	TGTGCCAGCAATGGGGACAGGGGGGCGGCAGATACGCAGTATTTT	CASNGDRGAADTQYF
TRBJ2-6	TRBV19	NA	NA	TGTGCCAGTAGCCAGGGGTACGGGGCCAACGTCCTGACTTTC	CASSQGYGANVLTF
TRBJ2-1	TRBV27	NA	NA	TGTGCCAGCAGTTGGGGTGAAGGTTGGAATGAGCAGTTCTTC	CASSWGEGWNEQFF
TRBJ1-4	TRBV18	NA	NA	TGTGCCAGCTCCGGACAGAGTCTTAATGAAAAACTGTTTTTT	CASSGQSLNEKLFF
TRBJ1-1	TRBV28	NA	TRBD1	TGTGCCAGCAGTTCCGGGGACAGTTGGGACACTGAAGCTTTCTTT	CASSSGDSWDTEAFF